This record looks at one T cell receptor beta chain sequence and its context. No antigen is known for it. PCR employed 60 Vbeta and 13 Jbeta primers. The data were produced by immunoSEQ multiplex PCR, yet TCRdb's version contains in-frame clones alone and is incomplete. The sample has 120,000 to 150,000 clones; approximately 80% are singletons. This sample was taken from a study of cytomegalovirus exposure and HLA in healthy donors. Study-level background: Prior work identified around 110 million unique TCR beta sequences in some 180 million T cells.

Notes on the study in general: TCR beta V- and J-gene trimming, according to a later analysis, was linked to a missense DCLRE1C variant.

Donors were nominally healthy when sampled, though unrecorded immune exposures were likely. Germline V gene sequence: CDR1 MDHEN, CDR2 SYDVKM. This CDR3 has 15 residues. Trimming cost V 2 bases and J 3 bases; bases outside gene matches: 5. This sequence was found in a woman in her thirties or forties in good health and CMV-seropositive. Sequences were obtained from PBMCs. The chain joins TRBV28 to TRBJ2-7; 9 bases agree with TRBD1. Here the CDR3 reads CASSLPGTGNYEQYF. The CDR3 DNA reads as TGTGCCAGCAGTTTACCCGGGACAGGGAACTACGAGCAGTACTTC.